A selection of T cell receptor beta chains follows, all from one sample in a study of T cells in localized non-small cell lung cancer. Assay: immunoSEQ multiplex PCR; the TCRdb copy retains only in-frame clones and omits some. The sample carries about 53,000 clones, over 80% recorded once. The source was peripheral blood mononuclear cells, collected before any cancer treatment. The receptors derive from a man aged 35 to 70 with stage III lung adenocarcinoma. Each CDR3 is given with its conserved first and last residue. D genes are given only for firm matches. Clone size appears in some rows only: once, few, many, or a class for an expanded clone.

TRBV7-2,-,TRBJ2-4,TRBD1,CASSLGGQGAKNIQYF,TGTGCCAGCAGCTTAGGGGGACAGGGGGCCAAAAACATTCAGTACTTC
TRBV25-1,-,TRBJ2-2,-,CASSELRGIQDTGELFF,TGTGCCAGCAGTGAGTTGAGGGGGATTCAAGACACCGGGGAGCTGTTTTTT
TRBV14,few,TRBJ1-1,-,CASSRLNTEAFF,TGTGCCAGCAGCCGCTTGAACACTGAAGCTTTCTTT
TRBV4-1,-,TRBJ1-6,-,CASSPESSYNSPLHF,TGCGCCAGCAGCCCCGAGAGCTCCTATAATTCACCCCTCCACTTT
TRBV18,-,TRBJ2-3,-,CASSPPSTDTQYF,TGTGCCAGCTCACCACCTAGCACAGATACGCAGTATTTT
TRBV5-1,-,TRBJ2-1,-,CASSLGLINEQFF,TGCGCCAGCAGCCTGGGGCTGATCAATGAGCAGTTCTTC
TRBV2,-,TRBJ1-5,TRBD1,CASSEGGETGASNQPQHF,TGTGCCAGCAGTGAAGGCGGGGAGACAGGGGCCAGCAATCAGCCCCAGCATTTT
TRBV4-3,-,TRBJ2-3,TRBD1,CASSPGQGADTQYF,TGCGCCAGCAGCCCCGGACAGGGGGCAGATACGCAGTATTTT
TRBV19,-,TRBJ1-1,TRBD1,CASTIAGGWGTEAFF,TGTGCCAGTACCATCGCAGGGGGCTGGGGCACTGAAGCTTTCTTT
TRBV27,-,TRBJ1-2,-,CASSLSPGHYGYTF,TGTGCCAGCAGTTTATCCCCAGGCCACTATGGCTACACCTTC
TRBV6-4,once,TRBJ1-1,-,CASSAETNTEAFF,TGTGCCAGCAGTGCAGAGACGAACACTGAAGCTTTCTTT
TRBV9,few,TRBJ1-2,TRBD1,CASSVVGTGSYGYTF,TGTGCCAGCAGCGTGGTGGGGACAGGGAGCTATGGCTACACCTTC
TRBV11-2,-,TRBJ1-2,-,CASSSRTESNYGYTF,TGTGCCAGCAGCTCGCGGACAGAGTCTAACTATGGCTACACCTTC
TRBV9,-,TRBJ2-6,TRBD1,CASSLTGTGSSGANVLTF,TGTGCCAGCAGCTTAACCGGGACAGGGAGCTCTGGGGCCAACGTCCTGACTTTC
TRBV19,-,TRBJ2-5,-,CASSMSKETQYF,TGTGCCAGTAGTATGAGCAAAGAGACCCAGTACTTC
TRBV7-2,once,TRBJ2-2,-,CASSFSGTNVGGELFF,TGTGCCAGCAGCTTTTCCGGGACAAATGTCGGCGGGGAGCTGTTTTTT
TRBV6-6,-,TRBJ2-2,-,CASSYGVIGELFF,TGTGCCAGCAGTTACGGGGTAATCGGGGAGCTGTTTTTT
TRBV9,-,TRBJ1-6,-,CASSASIGGDNSPLHF,TGTGCCAGCAGCGCCTCCATTGGGGGAGATAATTCACCCCTCCACTTT
TRBV21-1,once,TRBJ1-5,-,CASSPGHRGSNQPQHF,TGTGCCAGCAGTCCGGGACACCGGGGGAGCAATCAGCCCCAGCATTTT
TRBV6-5,-,TRBJ1-2,TRBD1,CASSYWDRGFAYGYTF,TGTGCCAGCAGTTACTGGGACAGGGGATTTGCGTATGGCTACACCTTC
TRBV9,-,TRBJ1-3,-,CASGRAETPGNTIYF,TGTGCCAGCGGCAGGGCGGAGACGCCCGGAAACACCATATATTTT
TRBV7-9,-,TRBJ2-7,TRBD2,CASSARLAGGPGGNREQYF,TGTGCCAGCAGCGCCCGACTAGCGGGAGGGCCGGGGGGCAACCGGGAGCAGTACTTC
TRBV6-1,-,TRBJ2-3,-,CASSEGGLSDTQYF,TGTGCCAGCAGTGAAGGGGGGCTTTCAGATACGCAGTATTTT
TRBV30,few,TRBJ1-1,-,CAFGLDAFF,TGTGCCTTCGGACTGGATGCTTTCTTT
TRBV11-3,-,TRBJ2-3,TRBD2,CASSPGLAGITDTQYF,TGTGCCAGCAGCCCGGGACTAGCGGGGATAACAGATACGCAGTATTTT
TRBV6-5,-,TRBJ1-4,TRBD1,CASSYSGTANEKLFF,TGTGCCAGCAGTTACTCCGGGACAGCTAATGAAAAACTGTTTTTT
TRBV4-3,-,TRBJ1-2,-,CASSQSALGGVGYTF,TGCGCCAGCAGCCAGTCGGCGCTTGGGGGGGTTGGCTACACCTTC
TRBV6-6,-,TRBJ2-7,-,CASSYRDGPIYEQYF,TGTGCCAGCAGTTACAGGGACGGGCCGATCTACGAGCAGTACTTC
TRBV5-3,-,TRBJ2-5,-,CARTGRTQYF,TGTGCCAGAACCGGGAGGACCCAGTACTTC
TRBV11-2,-,TRBJ1-3,-,CASSFRGLSGNTIYF,TGTGCCAGCAGCTTCCGGGGGTTATCTGGAAACACCATATATTTT
TRBV9,-,TRBJ2-1,TRBD2,CASSPSTSAGVREQFF,TGTGCCAGCAGCCCATCAACTAGCGCCGGGGTCCGGGAGCAGTTCTTC
TRBV5-1,-,TRBJ2-2,-,CASSLGREYGELFF,TGCGCCAGCAGCTTGGGTCGGGAGTACGGGGAGCTGTTTTTT
TRBV7-9,-,TRBJ1-2,-,CASSFFPGLGSGGYTF,TGTGCCAGCAGCTTTTTTCCGGGACTCGGGTCGGGGGGCTACACCTTC
TRBV18,once,TRBJ2-7,TRBD1,CASSPLGTGTYEQYF,TGTGCCAGCTCACCTCTTGGGACAGGCACCTACGAGCAGTACTTC
TRBV27,-,TRBJ1-5,-,CASSLHPPGGGNQPQHF,TGTGCCAGCAGTTTACACCCCCCTGGGGGTGGCAATCAGCCCCAGCATTTT
TRBV7-9,-,TRBJ2-7,-,CASSFPVGGRSSYEQYF,TGTGCCAGCAGCTTCCCGGTTGGGGGAAGAAGCTCCTACGAGCAGTACTTC
TRBV7-3,-,TRBJ2-1,-,CASSSTASAEQFF,TGTGCCAGCAGCTCAACCGCTAGCGCCGAGCAGTTCTTC
TRBV6-5,-,TRBJ1-3,-,CASSPDSAGNTIYF,TGTGCCAGCAGTCCCGACAGTGCTGGAAACACCATATATTTT
TRBV5-1,-,TRBJ2-1,TRBD2,CASSGTSGRAREQFF,TGCGCCAGCAGCGGGACTAGCGGGAGGGCCCGTGAGCAGTTCTTC
TRBV27,-,TRBJ1-5,-,CASSSRGGASNQPQHF,TGTGCCAGCAGTTCCCGGGGAGGGGCTAGCAATCAGCCCCAGCATTTT